This T cell receptor (beta chain) was obtained from a study of blood T cells in healthy people across ages. This CDR3 is 16 amino acids long. V was clipped by 1 base and J by 2 bases, with 13 bases between them. CDR1 MGHRA and CDR2 YSYEKL come from the germline V gene. Donation came from healthy Caucasian individuals in Russia who were aged about 6 to 100. Every donor provided 7.5 to 10 milliliters of peripheral blood. For the second PCR, which ran for about 6 to 11 cycles, a sample-barcoded 5' primer and a J-beta primer mix were used. A template-switch adaptor containing 12 random nucleotides labeled each cDNA molecule. TCRdb re-called the 5' RACE reads through MiXCR, storing one row per CDR3 protein. The sample has over 1,300,000 distinct CDR3 sequences, 59% seen once.

What was sequenced was blood. This clonotype was obtained from a man younger than 35 in good health. The gene calls are TRBV4-1 and TRBJ2-3; D is possibly TRBD1 (6 bases). Written as DNA, the CDR3 is TGCGCCAGCAGCCAAGCCCCACAGGGACACACAGATACGCAGTATTTT. Translating it yields CASSQAPQGHTDTQYF.